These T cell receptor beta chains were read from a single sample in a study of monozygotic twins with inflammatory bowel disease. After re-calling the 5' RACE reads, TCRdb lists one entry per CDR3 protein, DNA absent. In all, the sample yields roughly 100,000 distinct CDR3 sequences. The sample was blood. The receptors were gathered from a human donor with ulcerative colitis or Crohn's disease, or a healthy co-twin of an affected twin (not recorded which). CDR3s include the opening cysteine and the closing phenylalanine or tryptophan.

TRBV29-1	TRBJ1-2	CSVETYTINYGYTF
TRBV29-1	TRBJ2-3	CSVSDLDTQYF
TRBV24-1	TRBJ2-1	CATSDKLGGGNEQFF
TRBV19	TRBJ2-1	CASSTTSGRSHEQFF
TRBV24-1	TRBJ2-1	CATGDSGLAGIYNEQFF
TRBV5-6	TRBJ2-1	CASSPIPGGGAGGPNEQFF
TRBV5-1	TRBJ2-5	CASSLPGETQYF
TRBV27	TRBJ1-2	CASSPLGREGGYTF
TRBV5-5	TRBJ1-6	CASSLARTNSPLHF
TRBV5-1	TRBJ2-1	CASSLASRGNEQFF
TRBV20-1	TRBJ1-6	CSARGEKGSLVRSPLHF
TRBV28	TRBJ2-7	CASSPKRGAVYEQYF
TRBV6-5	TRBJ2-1	CASSFGQGVRNEQFF
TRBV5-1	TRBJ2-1	CASSLEQKVYEQFF
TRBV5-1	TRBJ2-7	CASSPGRGGEQYF
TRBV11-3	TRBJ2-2	CASSRTGLTGELFF
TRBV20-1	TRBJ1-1	CSARRAGTEAFF
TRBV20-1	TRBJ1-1	CSAEPGTVEAFF
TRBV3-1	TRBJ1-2	CASSPGPSYGYTF
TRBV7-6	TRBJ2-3	CASTAASDTDTQYF
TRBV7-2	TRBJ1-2	CASSTTTGQLYGYTF
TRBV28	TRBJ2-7	CASSLSGEGRNEQYF
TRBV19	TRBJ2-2	CASSIVPANTGELFF
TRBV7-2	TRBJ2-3	CASSLVRGGTDTQYF
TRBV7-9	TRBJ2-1	CASSLGDGSVNEQFF
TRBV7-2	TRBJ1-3	CASSREGQGSTFSSGNTIYF
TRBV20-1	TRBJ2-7	CSAWDTSYEQYF
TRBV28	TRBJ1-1	CASSLLDGGLNTEAFF
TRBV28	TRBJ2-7	CASSARGNYEQYF
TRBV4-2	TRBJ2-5	CASSLRSQETQYF
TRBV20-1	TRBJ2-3	CSANHPGVTDTQYF
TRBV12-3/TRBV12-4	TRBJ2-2	CASSLRRRTTGELFF
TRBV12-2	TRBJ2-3	CASRHRAGTSGGAPPADTQYF
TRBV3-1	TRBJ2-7	CASSRGRGIDEQYF
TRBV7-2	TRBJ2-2	CASSAGQGSTGELFF
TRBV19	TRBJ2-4	CASSIQGVKNIQYF
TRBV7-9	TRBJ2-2	CASSLDPQGLFF
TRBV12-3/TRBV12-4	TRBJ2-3	CASIPTGLATDTQYF
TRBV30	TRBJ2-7	CAWRRDSYEQYF
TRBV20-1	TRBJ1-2	CSALTGTGMDGYTF
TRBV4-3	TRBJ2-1	CASSQATGGGRIYNEQFF
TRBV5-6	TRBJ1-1	CASSWGQSEAFF
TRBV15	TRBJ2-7	CATSRVRESAYEQYF
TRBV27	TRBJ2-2	CASTRTSGGTNTGELFF
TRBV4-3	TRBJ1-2	CASSRQAGTGGVLAGYTF
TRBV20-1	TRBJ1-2	CSATTTGSSGYTF
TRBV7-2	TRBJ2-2	CASSLVVGLAATGELFF
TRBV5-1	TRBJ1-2	CASSLHSRPRGRTDGYTF
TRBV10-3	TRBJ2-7	CAIRKDGDEQYF
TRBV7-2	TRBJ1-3	CASSLVSASGNTIYF
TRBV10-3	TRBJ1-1	CAIREQGARAEAFF
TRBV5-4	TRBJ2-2	CASSRDYSSPNTGELFF
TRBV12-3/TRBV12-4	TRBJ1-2	CASSSVLTGTGGVGYTF
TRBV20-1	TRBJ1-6	CSARDDWDSPLHF
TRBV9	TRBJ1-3	CASSVESVGNTIYF
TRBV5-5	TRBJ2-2	CASSSRATGELFF
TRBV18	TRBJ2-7	CASSSADRADEQYF
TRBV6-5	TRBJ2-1	CASSYDRARTEQFF
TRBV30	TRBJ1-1	CAWSRQGGYEAFF